Shown below are 20 T cell receptor beta chains from a single sample sequenced in a study of siplizumab effects on memory and regulatory T cells. Profiled with immunoSEQ multiplex PCR; TCRdb holds only in-frame clones, not every one. The data contain roughly 93,000 clones, about 93% of them singletons. The specimen sequenced was non-Treg CD4+ T cells sorted from blood. These receptors were taken from a human donor in good health.

The V gene is TRBV12-5, the J gene TRBJ1-1; D unresolved. Trimming left V 2 bases short and J 2 bases short, with 6 bases between. The CDR3 is 13 amino acids. Germline V gives CDR1 LGHNT, CDR2 FRNRAP. The CDR3 sequence: CASGLSGNTEAFF. In nucleotides, the CDR3 is TGTGCTAGTGGTTTGTCGGGTAACACTGAAGCTTTCTTT.

V and J are TRBV6-5 and TRBJ2-7, with D possibly matching TRBD2 (6 bases). Germline V gene lookup returns CDR1 MNHEY and CDR2 SVGAGI. CDR3 size: 12 residues. V was pared by 6 bases and J by 4 bases, with 10 bases between. CDR3 nucleotide sequence: TGTGCCAGCAGAAGGGGACTTTACGAGCAGTACTTC. Its protein is CASRRGLYEQYF.

The V call is TRBV19, the J call TRBJ2-2; possibly TRBD1 for D (6 bases). The V and J ends lost 10 bases and 8 bases respectively, with 20 bases between them. Germline V gene sequence: CDR1 LNHDA, CDR2 SQIVND (reference sequence). The CDR3 is 14 residues long. The CDR3 bases are TGTGCCACCAAAGTCCTCGACAGGAGTGGGGAGCTGTTTTTT. Protein: CATKVLDRSGELFF.

The rearrangement links TRBV5-1 to TRBJ1-5, with no clear D. CDR3 length: 15 amino acids. V lost 0 bases and J 5 bases, leaving 12 bases between the germline ends. Germline CDR1 and CDR2: SGHRS and YFSETQ. The CDR3, as DNA: TGCGCCAGCAGCTTGGAAAGTCCCTTTTATCAGCCCCAGCATTTT. Translation: CASSLESPFYQPQHF. Drawing the rest from reference TRBV5-1 and TRBJ1-5, the complete variable domain is KAGVTQTPRYLIKTRGQQVTLSCSPISGHRSVSWYQQTPGQGLQFLFEYFSETQRNKGNFPGRFSGRQFSNSRSEMNVSTLELGDSALYLCASSLESPFYQPQHFGDGTRLSIL.

This chain links TRBV11-2 with TRBJ1-3; unclear D gene. This CDR3 has 15 residues. Germline loops: CDR1 SGHAT, CDR2 FQNNGV. Trimming removed 3 bases at V and 0 bases at J, with 9 bases between. The CDR3 is CASSLRGISGNTIYF. The CDR3 DNA reads as TGTGCCAGCAGCTTGCGCGGGATCTCTGGAAACACCATATATTTT.

The chain has TRBV5-6 and TRBJ2-7; 7 positions match TRBD1. The CDR3 is 13 amino acids. With 3 bases clipped from V and 4 bases from J, the junction kept 4 bases outside the gene matches. The germline gives CDR1 SGHDT, CDR2 YYEEEE. CDR3 in amino acids: CASSYLDRYEQYF. The CDR3 nucleotides read TGTGCCAGCAGCTACTTGGACAGGTACGAGCAGTACTTC.

V and J are TRBV5-1 and TRBJ1-4; D ambiguous. Germline V gives CDR1 SGHRS, CDR2 YFSETQ. This CDR3 has 14 residues. Trimming removed 3 bases at V and 4 bases at J, with 10 bases between. CDR3 protein: CASSSDPHNEKLFF. For the CDR3, the DNA is TGCGCCAGCAGCTCTGACCCCCATAATGAAAAACTGTTTTTT.

The gene calls are TRBV6-4 and TRBJ2-2; tentatively, D is TRBD2 (5 bases). CDR1 MRHNA and CDR2 SNTAGT come from the germline V gene. The V end lost 3 bases, the J end lost 4 bases, and 27 bases lay between the germline ends. The CDR3 length is 20 residues. The CDR3 loop reads CASSDRSGLASRGGTGELFF. For the CDR3, the DNA is TGTGCCAGCAGTGATCGGTCGGGGTTGGCAAGTAGAGGCGGCACCGGGGAGCTGTTTTTT.

This clone appeared once. The J gene is TRBJ1-2, the V gene TRBV7-2; 7 bases are shared with TRBD1. After removal of 5 bases from V and 5 bases from J, the junction contained 11 bases not matched to a gene. Germline lookup yields CDR1 SGHTA and CDR2 FQGNSA. This CDR3 comprises 15 residues. The CDR3 DNA is TGTGCCAGCAGCCACCCCCCAGGGGGGGAATATGGCTACACCTTC. Translated, it gives CASSHPPGGEYGYTF.

The V and J genes are TRBV30 and TRBJ2-5; possible D gene TRBD2, 6 bases. Trimming removed 4 bases from V and 7 bases from J, with 19 bases in between. The CDR3 consists of 14 residues. Germline V gene sequence: CDR1 GTSNPN, CDR2 SVGIG (reference sequence). The chain's CDR3 is CAWIPLRGLSTQYF. DNA of the CDR3: TGTGCCTGGATTCCACTCCGGGGACTTTCGACCCAGTACTTC. Filled out from reference TRBV30 and TRBJ2-5, the complete variable domain reads SQTIHQWPATLVQPVGSPLSLECTVEGTSNPNLYWYRQAAGRGLQLLFYSVGIGQISSEVPQNLSASRPQDRQFILSSKKLLLSDSGFYLCAWIPLRGLSTQYFGPGTRLLVL.

The CDR3 is CASSQGTSTYEQYF. CDR3 coding DNA: TGTGCCAGTTCTCAGGGGACTTCTACCTACGAGCAGTACTTC. This chain links TRBV19 with TRBJ2-7; D tentatively reads TRBD1 or TRBD2 (6 bases each). This CDR3 comprises 14 residues. Germline CDR1 is LNHDA and CDR2 is SQIVND (reference sequence). Deletions cut 8 bases from V and 2 bases from J, with 16 bases between. The variable domain in full, with the rest retrieved from reference TRBV19 and TRBJ2-7, is DGGITQSPKYLFRKEGQNVTLSCEQNLNHDAMYWYRQDPGQGLRLIYYSQIVNDFQKGDIAEGYSVSREKKESFPLTVTSAQKNPTAFYLCASSQGTSTYEQYFGPGTRLTVT.

This clone appeared a few times. This rearrangement joins TRBV28 to TRBJ2-3, with a possible D match to TRBD2 (6 bases). This CDR3 has 14 residues. V was trimmed by 6 bases and J by 4 bases, leaving 14 bases between them. The germline CDR1 and CDR2 sequences are MDHEN and SYDVKM. The CDR3 nucleotides are TGTGCCAGCAGCACAGGCGCGGGATCAGATACGCAGTATTTT. This gives the protein CASSTGAGSDTQYF.

The rearrangement links TRBV6-1 to TRBJ2-6, with TRBD1 matching over 9 bases. The CDR3 sequence is 18 residues long. In germline, CDR1 is MNHNS, CDR2 SASEGT. V was clipped by 4 bases and J by 3 bases; unmatched bases: 10. CDR3 nucleotides: TGTGCCAGCAGTGTCACAGGGGGCTTTGGACTTGGGGCCAACGTCCTGACTTTC. Translated, it gives CASSVTGGFGLGANVLTF.

The chain has TRBV6-6 and TRBJ2-5, with TRBD2 matching 9 bases. Per the germline V gene, CDR1 is MNHNY and CDR2 is SVGAGI (reference sequence). V shed 6 bases and J 4 bases; nucleotides not matched to a gene: 6. The CDR3 is made up of 14 amino acids. CDR3 residues: CASRLSGSPETQYF. CDR3 DNA sequence: TGTGCCAGCAGGCTTAGCGGGAGTCCAGAGACCCAGTACTTC.

The CDR3 loop reads CAMSRDYHNEQFF. In DNA form, the CDR3 reads TGTGCCATGTCCCGGGACTATCACAATGAGCAGTTCTTC. This chain connects TRBV10-3 to TRBJ2-1; 7 bases fit TRBD2. The CDR3 runs to 13 residues. Germline V CDR1 and CDR2: ENHRY, SYGVKD. V dropped 9 bases and J dropped 5; count of bases not matched to a gene: 7.

The rearrangement uses TRBV5-4 and TRBJ2-1, with 10 bases matching TRBD2. Germline CDR1 and CDR2: SGHNT and YYREEE (reference sequence). V lost 4 bases, J lost 5 bases, and 9 bases stayed unmatched. The CDR3 loop spans 16 amino acids. For the CDR3, the DNA is TGTGCCAGCAGCCGTAGGACTAGCGGAAGTAACAATGAGCAGTTCTTC. Translated: CASSRRTSGSNNEQFF.

The chain joins TRBV9 to TRBJ1-2; TRBD1 matches 7 bases. Germline CDR1 SGDLS, CDR2 YYNGEE. The CDR3 extends over 15 amino acids. V gave up 3 bases and J gave up 7 bases; unmatched junction bases: 12. CDR3 protein: CASSATGQSGSGYTF. Here the CDR3 DNA reads TGTGCCAGCAGCGCAACGGGACAGTCTGGTAGTGGCTACACCTTC.

This rearrangement joins TRBV30 to TRBJ2-7; D may be TRBD1 (5 bases). V was cut by 0 bases and J by 2 bases, with 14 bases left in between. Germline CDR1 reads GTSNPN; CDR2 reads SVGIG (reference sequence). This CDR3 has 15 residues. CDR3 in amino acids: CAWSVSAGPAYEQYF. DNA for the CDR3: TGTGCCTGGAGTGTCTCGGCAGGGCCTGCCTACGAGCAGTACTTC. Supplemented by reference TRBV30 and TRBJ2-7, the full variable domain reads SQTIHQWPATLVQPVGSPLSLECTVEGTSNPNLYWYRQAAGRGLQLLFYSVGIGQISSEVPQNLSASRPQDRQFILSSKKLLLSDSGFYLCAWSVSAGPAYEQYFGPGTRLTVT.

The chain combines TRBV7-9 with TRBJ1-2; no clear D gene. This CDR3 region has 13 residues. From germline, CDR1 is SEHNR and CDR2 FQNEAQ (reference sequence). Trimming removed 5 bases at V and 6 bases at J, with 13 bases between. The CDR3 DNA reads TGTGCCAGCAGCAACTCCCGGGTAGATGGCTACACCTTC. It yields the protein CASSNSRVDGYTF.

This chain links TRBV28 with TRBJ1-2, with 9 bases matching TRBD1. The germline CDR1 and CDR2 sequences are MDHEN and SYDVKM. The ends lost 3 bases at V and 8 bases at J; junction bases unmatched: 7. This CDR3 contains 14 residues. In DNA, the CDR3 is TGTGCCAGCAGTTTTGGGGACAGGGTAGGAGGCTACACCTTC. It codes for CASSFGDRVGGYTF.